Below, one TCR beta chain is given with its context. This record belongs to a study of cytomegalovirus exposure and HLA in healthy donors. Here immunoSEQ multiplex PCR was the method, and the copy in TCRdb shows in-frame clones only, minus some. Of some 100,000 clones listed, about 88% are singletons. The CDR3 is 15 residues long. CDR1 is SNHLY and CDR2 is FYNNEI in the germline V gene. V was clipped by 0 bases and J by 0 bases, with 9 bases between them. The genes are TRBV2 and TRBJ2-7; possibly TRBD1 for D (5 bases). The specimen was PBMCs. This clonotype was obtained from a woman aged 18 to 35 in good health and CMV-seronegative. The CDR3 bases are TGTGCCAGCAGTGAAGCGTCAGACAGCTCCTACGAGCAGTACTTC. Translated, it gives CASSEASDSSYEQYF.